Listed below are T cell receptor beta chains from one sample, sequenced in a study of shared clonotypes between healthy human individuals. The repertoire was sequenced with immunoSEQ multiplex PCR; TCRdb's copy has only in-frame clones and lacks some. The sample lists around 1,900,000 clones, just under 95% occurring once. The specimen sequenced was naive CD8+ T cells from PBMCs. The receptors derive from a man younger than 35 in good health. Some clones in this sample may be carry-over from other donors' samples. The CDR3 runs from the conserved cysteine through the conserved F or W. The D gene is left open where the match is weak. Where a row states a size, it is once, few, many or the class of an expanded clone; other rows omit it.

TRBJ2-7 - TRBV6-5 - TGTGCCAGCAGTTACTCGACGGGGCAGATAACTTACGAGCAGTACTTC CASSYSTGQITYEQYF
TRBJ2-1 - TRBV2 TRBD2 TGTGCCAGCACCCACGGTAAGGCGGGAGAGAATGAGCAGTTCTTC CASTHGKAGENEQFF
TRBJ2-3 - TRBV7-9 TRBD1 TGTGCCAGCAGCTTGACCACAGGGGGTTCGACAGATACGCAGTATTTT CASSLTTGGSTDTQYF
TRBJ2-1 - TRBV18 - TGTGCCAGCTCTGGAGGCGCGGGGGACAAGGAGCAGTTCTTC CASSGGAGDKEQFF
TRBJ2-7 - TRBV27 TRBD2 TGTGCCAGCAGTGACAGCGGGAGGGCCACCTACGAGCAGTACTTC CASSDSGRATYEQYF
TRBJ2-1 - TRBV7-9 TRBD2 TGTGCCAGCAGCTTAGAGGGTCGGCTAGCGGGAGGTCTTGAGCAGTTCTTC CASSLEGRLAGGLEQFF
TRBJ1-1 - TRBV5-1 - TGCGCCAGCAGCGACGATGGGGTCTATGAGACTGAAGCTTTCTTT CASSDDGVYETEAFF
TRBJ1-4 - TRBV5-1 - TGCGCCAGCAGCTTCTGGGGGAATAAAGAAAAACTGTTTTTT CASSFWGNKEKLFF
TRBJ1-1 - TRBV25-1 - TGTGCCAGCAGTGAAAGGCGTGACGGACAAGATGAAGCTTTCTTT CASSERRDGQDEAFF
TRBJ2-7 - TRBV7-9 - TGTGCCAGCAGCCTCCATCTTGGGAGAACCTACGAGCAGTACTTC CASSLHLGRTYEQYF
TRBJ2-2 - TRBV6-1 - TGTGCCAGCATAGTTCTGGCGCAAAACACCGGGGAGCTGTTTTTT CASIVLAQNTGELFF
TRBJ1-1 - TRBV4-3 TRBD1 TGCGCCAGCAGCCTAAGGGACAGGGGATTCATGAACACTGAAGCTTTCTTT CASSLRDRGFMNTEAFF
TRBJ2-7 - TRBV6-5 TRBD1 TGTGCCAGCAGTTACCGGGACAGGGTCCACGAGCAGTACTTC CASSYRDRVHEQYF
TRBJ2-3 - TRBV4-1 - TGCGCCAGCAGCCAAAGAGACTCGGCCACAGATACGCAGTATTTT CASSQRDSATDTQYF
TRBJ2-7 - TRBV9 TRBD1 TGTGCCAGCAGCGTAGAGGGGACAGTGTACGAGCAGTACTTC CASSVEGTVYEQYF
TRBJ2-1 - TRBV27 - TGTGCCAGCAGAAGCGGCTCCTACAATGAGCAGTTCTTC CASRSGSYNEQFF
TRBJ1-5 - TRBV7-9 - TGTGCCAGCAGCTCCGGCGAGTCCAGATCACAGCATTTT CASSSGESRSQHF
TRBJ2-1 - TRBV2 - TGTGCCAGCAGTGTTGGTGGACAAGTGCCCAATGAGCAGTTCTTC CASSVGGQVPNEQFF
TRBJ2-1 - TRBV21-1 - TGTGCCAGCTCCCATGGGGGCTCCTACAATGAGCAGTTCTTC CASSHGGSYNEQFF
TRBJ2-1 - TRBV29-1 TRBD2 TGCAGCGTTGTCGGAACTAGCGGGAGTAATGAGCAGTTCTTC CSVVGTSGSNEQFF
TRBJ1-4 once TRBV27 - TGTGCCAGCAGAGACGGGACCGAGGGGAATGAAAAACTGTTTTTT CASRDGTEGNEKLFF
TRBJ1-2 - TRBV7-9 - TGTGCCAGCAGCTTAACTGGGGCTAACTATGGCTACACCTTC CASSLTGANYGYTF
TRBJ2-7 - TRBV11-3 - TGTGCCAGCAGCCCGGCCCCAGGGTCCTACGAGCAGTACTTC CASSPAPGSYEQYF
TRBJ2-7 - TRBV14 TRBD2 TGTGCCAGCTCGGGACTAGCCTCCTACGAGCAGTACTTC CASSGLASYEQYF
TRBJ1-2 - TRBV28 - TGTGCCAGCAGTTTCATAGAGGGTTGGTTAAGGGGCTACACCTTC CASSFIEGWLRGYTF
TRBJ2-1 - TRBV28 TRBD2 TGTGCCAGCAGTTTGACTAGCGGAGACAATGAGCAGTTCTTC CASSLTSGDNEQFF
TRBJ2-7 - TRBV5-5 TRBD2 TGTGCCAGCAGCCTAAACCTAGCGGGAGCCCACGAGCAGTACTTC CASSLNLAGAHEQYF
TRBJ2-7 - TRBV19 - TGTGCCAGTAGTAGGGAGGCGGGCCTTTTTTTCTACGAGCAGTACTTC CASSREAGLFFYEQYF
TRBJ2-3 - TRBV29-1 TRBD2 TGCAGCGTTGAATTGGGTGGAGGTAGCGGGAGTAATTGGCCAGATACGCAGTATTTT CSVELGGGSGSNWPDTQYF
TRBJ2-7 - TRBV7-9 - TGTGCCAGCAGCTTCGATGGGGGTGGGATACGGACCTACGAGCAGTACTTC CASSFDGGGIRTYEQYF
TRBJ2-3 - TRBV6-5 - TGTGCCAGCTCCGGGCAGAACACAGATACGCAGTATTTT CASSGQNTDTQYF
TRBJ1-5 once TRBV2 - TGTGCCAGCGGGCGGGGTAGCAATCAGCCCCAGCATTTT CASGRGSNQPQHF
TRBJ1-5 few TRBV28 - TGTGCCAGCGGGCGTAGCAATCAGCCCCAGCATTTT CASGRSNQPQHF
TRBJ2-3 - TRBV28 - TGTGCCAGCAGTCTGCCGACAGTGGGCCATCGCACAGATACGCAGTATTTT CASSLPTVGHRTDTQYF
TRBJ1-3 - TRBV6-1 - TGTGCCAGCAGTGAAGAATCCAGACTTCCTGGAAACACCATATATTTT CASSEESRLPGNTIYF
TRBJ2-7 once TRBV27 TRBD1 TGTGCCAGCAGTTTAGACGGACAGGCCTACGAGCAGTACTTC CASSLDGQAYEQYF
TRBJ2-7 - TRBV5-1 TRBD2 TGCGCCAGCAGCTCTTCCGGGACTAGCGGGAGGTACGAGCAGTACTTC CASSSSGTSGRYEQYF
TRBJ2-3 - TRBV7-2 - TGTGCCAGCAGCTTCGGTATCACAGTCACAGATACGCAGTATTTT CASSFGITVTDTQYF
TRBJ2-7 - TRBV5-1 TRBD2 TGCGCCAGCAGCTTGGGACTAGCGGGAGTATGGTACGAGCAGTACTTC CASSLGLAGVWYEQYF
TRBJ2-1 - TRBV2 TRBD2 TGTGCCAGCAGTGAGGGTGGCGGGAGATTGGCTGGCAATGAGCAGTTCTTC CASSEGGGRLAGNEQFF
TRBJ2-7 - TRBV10-1 - TGCGCCAGCAGTGATGGACAGCGTTACGAGCAGTACTTC CASSDGQRYEQYF
TRBJ1-2 - TRBV28 TRBD1 TGTGCCAGCAGAAAACCGGGACAGACTAACTATGGCTACACCTTC CASRKPGQTNYGYTF
TRBJ2-7 once TRBV19 - TGTGCCAGTAGTATAGGACAGGCAACCTACGAGCAGTACTTC CASSIGQATYEQYF
TRBJ1-3 - TRBV21-1 - TGTGCCAGCAGCAAAGTTCTCGTGAGCTCTGGAAACACCATATATTTT CASSKVLVSSGNTIYF
TRBJ2-1 - TRBV5-1 - TGCGCCAGCAGCTTGATTTTTGGCGGAAGGAGCTCCTACAATGAGCAGTTCTTC CASSLIFGGRSSYNEQFF
TRBJ2-1 - TRBV2 TRBD2 TGTGCCAGCAATGCGGGAGGAACTGAGCAGTTCTTC CASNAGGTEQFF
TRBJ2-3 - TRBV9 - TGTGCCAGCAGCGTAGAATTTACAGATACGCAGTATTTT CASSVEFTDTQYF
TRBJ2-1 - TRBV27 - TGTGCCAGCAGTTTAGGAAACTCCTACAATGAGCAGTTCTTC CASSLGNSYNEQFF
TRBJ2-7 - TRBV6-5 TRBD1 TGTGCCAGCAGTTACTCTAGGACAGGGATTGGCGAGCAGTACTTC CASSYSRTGIGEQYF
TRBJ2-4 - TRBV4-3 - TGCGCCAGCAGCCAAGTTTGGACCCACGAAAACATTCAGTACTTC CASSQVWTHENIQYF
TRBJ1-1 few TRBV19 TRBD1 TGTGCCAGTAGTTCACCTGGGACAGGGATGAACACTGAAGCTTTCTTT CASSSPGTGMNTEAFF
TRBJ1-2 - TRBV28 - TGTGCCAGCAGTTTGTCCCAATCGTGGGGCTACACCTTC CASSLSQSWGYTF